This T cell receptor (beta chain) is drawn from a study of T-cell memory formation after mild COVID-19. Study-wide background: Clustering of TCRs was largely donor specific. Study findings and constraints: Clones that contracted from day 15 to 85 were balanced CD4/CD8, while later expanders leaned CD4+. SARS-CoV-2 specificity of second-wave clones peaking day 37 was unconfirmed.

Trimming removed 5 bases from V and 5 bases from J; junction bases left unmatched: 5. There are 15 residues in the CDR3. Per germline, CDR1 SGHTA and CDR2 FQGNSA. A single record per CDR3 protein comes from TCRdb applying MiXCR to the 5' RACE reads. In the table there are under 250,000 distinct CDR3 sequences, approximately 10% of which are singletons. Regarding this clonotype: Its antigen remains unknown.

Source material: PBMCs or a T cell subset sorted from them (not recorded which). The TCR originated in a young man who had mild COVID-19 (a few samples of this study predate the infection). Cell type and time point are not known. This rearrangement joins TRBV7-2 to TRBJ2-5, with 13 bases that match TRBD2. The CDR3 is CASSPPGLAGETQYF. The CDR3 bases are TGTGCCAGCAGCCCACCGGGACTAGCGGGGGAGACCCAGTACTTC.